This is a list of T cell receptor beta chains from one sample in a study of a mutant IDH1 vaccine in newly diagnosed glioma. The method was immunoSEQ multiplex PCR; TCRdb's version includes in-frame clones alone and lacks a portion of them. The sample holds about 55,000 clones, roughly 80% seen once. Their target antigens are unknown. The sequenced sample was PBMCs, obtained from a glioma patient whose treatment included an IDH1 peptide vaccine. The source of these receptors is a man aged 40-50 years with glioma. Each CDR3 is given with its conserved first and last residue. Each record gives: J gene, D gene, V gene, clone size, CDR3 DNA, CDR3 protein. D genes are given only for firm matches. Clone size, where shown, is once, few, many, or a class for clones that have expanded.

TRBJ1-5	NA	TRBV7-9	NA	TGTGCCAGCAGCAAACAGGATAGCAATCAGCCCCAGCATTTT	CASSKQDSNQPQHF
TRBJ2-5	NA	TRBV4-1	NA	TGCGCCAGCAGCCAAAGCTTTACGGAGACCCAGTACTTC	CASSQSFTETQYF
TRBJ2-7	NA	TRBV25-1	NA	TGTGCCAGCAGTGAATCTTACCCCTACGAGCAGTACTTC	CASSESYPYEQYF
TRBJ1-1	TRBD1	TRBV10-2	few	TGCGCCAGCAAACAGGGACAGGGAAACACTGAAGCTTTCTTT	CASKQGQGNTEAFF
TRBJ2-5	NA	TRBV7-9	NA	TGTGCCAGCAGCTTCAACTCTATGGAGACCCAGTACTTC	CASSFNSMETQYF
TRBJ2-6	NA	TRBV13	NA	TGTGCCAGCAGCTTAGTGGGACGTGGGGCCAACGTCCTGACTTTC	CASSLVGRGANVLTF
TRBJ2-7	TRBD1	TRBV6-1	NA	TGTGCCAGCACTCCCGGGGGACAGGGGGCGCCTGAGCAGTACTTC	CASTPGGQGAPEQYF
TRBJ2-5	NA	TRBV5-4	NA	TGTGCCAGCAGCTTGGGGGGGCAAGAGACCCAGTACTTC	CASSLGGQETQYF
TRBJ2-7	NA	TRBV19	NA	TGTGCCAGTAGTATAGAGGGGAGGGAGCAGTACTTC	CASSIEGREQYF
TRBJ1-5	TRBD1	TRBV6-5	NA	TGTGCCAGCAGTTACGGGACAGATAGCAATCAGCCCCAGCATTTT	CASSYGTDSNQPQHF
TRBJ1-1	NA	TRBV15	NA	TGTGCCACCAGCAGAGAGGCGCACACTGAAGCTTTCTTT	CATSREAHTEAFF
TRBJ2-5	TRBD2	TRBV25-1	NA	TGTGCCAGCAGTGAATCTAGCGGGGAAATCGAGACCCAGTACTTC	CASSESSGEIETQYF
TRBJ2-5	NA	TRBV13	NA	TGTGCCAGCAGCTTAGGGGCGGGGAATACTCAAGAGACCCAGTACTTC	CASSLGAGNTQETQYF
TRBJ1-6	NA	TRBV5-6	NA	TGTGCCAGCACCACAGGGACCTATAATTCACCCCTCCACTTT	CASTTGTYNSPLHF
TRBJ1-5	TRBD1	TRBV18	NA	TGTGCCAGCTCACTCGACAGGGGCGTGGAGCCCCAGCATTTT	CASSLDRGVEPQHF
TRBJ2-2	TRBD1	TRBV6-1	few	TGTGCCAGCAGTACCGGGACAGGGGGGACCGGGGAGCTGTTTTTT	CASSTGTGGTGELFF
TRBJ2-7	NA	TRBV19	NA	TGTGCCAGTAGTTTGGACGGAAGATCCTACGAGCAGTACTTC	CASSLDGRSYEQYF
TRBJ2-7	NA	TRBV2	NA	TGTGCCAGCAACTTAGGGGGGCCCTCCTACGAGCAGTACTTC	CASNLGGPSYEQYF
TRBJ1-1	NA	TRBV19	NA	TGTGCCAGTAGCGACACAGGGATTACTGAAGCTTTCTTT	CASSDTGITEAFF
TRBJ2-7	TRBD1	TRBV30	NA	TGTGCCTGGCAGGGACAGGGGGCGGGGGAGCAGTACTTC	CAWQGQGAGEQYF
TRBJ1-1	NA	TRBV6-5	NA	TGTGCCAGCAGTTACTTCCCTCACAGGAGTAACACTGAAGCTTTCTTT	CASSYFPHRSNTEAFF
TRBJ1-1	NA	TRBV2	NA	TGTGCCAGCACCGGAGATGGGGGTGAAGCTTTCTTT	CASTGDGGEAFF
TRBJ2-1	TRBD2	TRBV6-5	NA	TGTGCCAGCAGTTCGGGGGGAGGCCCTGGGAATGAGCAGTTCTTC	CASSSGGGPGNEQFF
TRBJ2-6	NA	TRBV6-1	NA	TGTGCCAGCTTGGAGACGTATTCTGGGGCCAACGTCCTGACTTTC	CASLETYSGANVLTF
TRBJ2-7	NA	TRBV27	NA	TGTGCCAGCAGTGCCCGGGGGATCTCTACTGGCGAGCAGTACTTC	CASSARGISTGEQYF
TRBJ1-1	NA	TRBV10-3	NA	TGTGCCACGGCAAGGGGGACTGAAGCTTTCTTT	CATARGTEAFF
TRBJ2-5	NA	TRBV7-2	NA	TGTGCCAGCAGCCGCACCAGCACGGAGACCCAGTACTTC	CASSRTSTETQYF
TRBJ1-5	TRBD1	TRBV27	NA	TGTGCCAGCAGTTCACAGGGGGCGAGCAATCAGCCCCAGCATTTT	CASSSQGASNQPQHF
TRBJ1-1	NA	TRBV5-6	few	TGTGCCAGCGCTGCCCGGCGGCAGCGGACGTTT	CASAARRQRTF
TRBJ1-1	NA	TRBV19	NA	TGTGCCAGTAGTGCACAAACCAAAGGGGTGTCGAACACTGAAGCTTTCTTT	CASSAQTKGVSNTEAFF
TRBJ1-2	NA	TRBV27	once	TGTGCCAGCAGGTCGGGAGCGGGAGGAGACTACACCTTC	CASRSGAGGDYTF
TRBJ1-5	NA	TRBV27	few	TGTGCCACCCCTGGGAACAATCAGCCCCAGCATTTT	CATPGNNQPQHF
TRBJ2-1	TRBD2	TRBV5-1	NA	TGCGCCAGCAGCATACTAGCGGGGGGGCCCTCTGAGCAGTTCTTC	CASSILAGGPSEQFF
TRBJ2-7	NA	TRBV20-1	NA	TGCACCCTGAATTACTACGAGCAGTACTTC	CTLNYYEQYF
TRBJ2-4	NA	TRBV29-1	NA	TGCAGCTTTAGGGGGGCCAAAAACATTCAGTACTTC	CSFRGAKNIQYF
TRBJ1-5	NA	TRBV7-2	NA	TGTGCCAGCAGCTTTCCTCCCAATCAGCCCCAGCATTTT	CASSFPPNQPQHF
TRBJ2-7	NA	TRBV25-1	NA	TGTGCCAGCAGCGCAGGGGGGTTGAACGAGCAGTACTTC	CASSAGGLNEQYF
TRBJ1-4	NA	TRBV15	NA	TGTGCCACCAGCAGATCGTCAGGACGTAATGAAAAACTGTTTTTT	CATSRSSGRNEKLFF
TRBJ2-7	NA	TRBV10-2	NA	TGCGCCAGCAGTCAATTACAGGGCTACGAGCAGTACTTC	CASSQLQGYEQYF
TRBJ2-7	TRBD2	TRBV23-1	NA	TGCGCCAGCAGTCAATCGGCACTAGCGGGGGGTAACGAGCAGTACTTC	CASSQSALAGGNEQYF
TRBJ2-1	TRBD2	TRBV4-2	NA	TGTGCCAGCAGCCAAGAAGTCCGGGCTAGCGGGACCTACAATGAGCAGTTCTTC	CASSQEVRASGTYNEQFF
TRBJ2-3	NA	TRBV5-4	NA	TGTGCCAGCAGCTGGGGGGCGGATACGCAGTATTTT	CASSWGADTQYF
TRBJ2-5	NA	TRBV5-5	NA	TGTGCCAGCAGCGGTGCTCGGGTGGTGGAGACCCAGTACTTC	CASSGARVVETQYF
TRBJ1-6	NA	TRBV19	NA	TGTGCCAGTAGTTGGGGGAAGGGCAATTCACCCCTCCACTTT	CASSWGKGNSPLHF
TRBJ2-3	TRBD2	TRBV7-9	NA	TGTGCCAGCACCCTCGGGACTAGCGGGGCAGATACGCAGTATTTT	CASTLGTSGADTQYF
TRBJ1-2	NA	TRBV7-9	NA	TGTGCCAGCAGCTTAGTAGACATCCGCTATGGCTACACCTTC	CASSLVDIRYGYTF
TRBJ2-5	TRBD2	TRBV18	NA	TGTGCCAGCTCACCACGACTAGCGGGGGGACTACAAGAGACCCAGTACTTC	CASSPRLAGGLQETQYF
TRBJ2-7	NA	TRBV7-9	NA	TGTGCCAGCAGTACCCTCCGCTACGAGCAGTACTTC	CASSTLRYEQYF
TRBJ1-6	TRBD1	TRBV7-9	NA	TGTGCCAGCAGCACCGGGACAGGGTCATATTCACCCCTCCACTTT	CASSTGTGSYSPLHF
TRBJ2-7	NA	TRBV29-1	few	TGCAGCGTTGATGACCCCCCGGGGGAGCAGTACTTC	CSVDDPPGEQYF
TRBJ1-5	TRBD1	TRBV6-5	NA	TGTGCCAGCAGTTACTCAGGGGGCGCACAGCCCCAGCATTTT	CASSYSGGAQPQHF
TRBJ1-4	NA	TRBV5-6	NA	TGTGCCAGCAGCTTGGGGTTCGCCAAGAGAACTAATGAAAAACTGTTTTTT	CASSLGFAKRTNEKLFF
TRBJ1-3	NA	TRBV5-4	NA	TGTGCCAGCAGCTTGGGAGGAAGCTCTGGAAACACCATATATTTT	CASSLGGSSGNTIYF
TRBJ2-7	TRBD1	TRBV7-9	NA	TGTGCCAGCAGGGGACAGGGCTACGAGCAGTACTTC	CASRGQGYEQYF
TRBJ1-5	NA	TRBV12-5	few	TGTGCTAGTGGCCACGGACAGACAGAAAATCAGCCCCAGCATTTT	CASGHGQTENQPQHF